Presented here are 9 T cell receptor beta chains from one specimen sequenced in a study of blood T cells in healthy people across ages. The use of a sample-barcoded 5' primer and a J-beta primer mix characterized a second PCR of roughly 6 to 11 cycles. TCRdb called the 5' RACE reads again in MiXCR, with one record for every CDR3 protein. This sample yields about 2 million distinct CDR3 sequences, of which about 49% are seen a single time; around 2.1% belongs to the top ten. Input material: blood. The receptors originated from a middle-aged woman in good health.

The chain employs TRBV20-1 and TRBJ1-5; a possible D gene is TRBD1 (5 bases). The germline V gene encodes CDR1 DFQATT and CDR2 SNEGSKA (reference sequence). The CDR3 totals 20 residues. V gave up 4 bases and J gave up 0 bases, with 28 bases separating them. The CDR3 spells CSATRGFWGDRAYSNQPQHF. Written as DNA, the CDR3 is TGCAGTGCTACGCGGGGATTTTGGGGGGACCGAGCTTATAGCAATCAGCCCCAGCATTTT.

V gene TRBV5-1 combines with J gene TRBJ2-3; a possible D gene is TRBD2 (5 bases). Germline lookup yields CDR1 SGHRS and CDR2 YFSETQ. The CDR3 is 15 residues long. V dropped 4 bases and J dropped 2 bases, with 14 bases sitting between them. This chain's CDR3 is CASSPVEVSTDTQYF. DNA for the CDR3: TGCGCCAGCAGCCCGGTGGAGGTCTCCACAGATACGCAGTATTTT.

The chain recombines TRBV7-2 with TRBJ2-1; 9 bases agree with TRBD2. Per the germline V gene, CDR1 is SGHTA and CDR2 is FQGNSA. CDR3 length: 15 residues. V lost 1 base and J lost 10; bases outside the gene matches: 8. CDR3 bases: TGTGCCAGCAGCTTAGATGGCGGGGGGGCCAGAGAGCAGTTCTTC. The encoded protein is CASSLDGGGAREQFF.

The table lists this clonotype with many counts. The V gene is TRBV29-1, the J gene TRBJ2-5, with D uncertain. Germline CDR1 and CDR2: SQVTM and ANQGSEA. Trimming took off 4 bases at V and 5 bases at J, with 5 bases between the two ends. The CDR3 length is 10 residues. CDR3 DNA sequence: TGCAGCGTTGCTGGCGAGACCCAGTACTTC. Translated: CSVAGETQYF.

This chain connects TRBV3-1 to TRBJ1-2; no clear D. V lost 2 bases, J lost 2 bases, and 9 bases lay in between. The length of the CDR3 is 14 residues. Germline V gene data show CDR1 as LGHDT and CDR2 as YNNKEL (reference sequence). The CDR3 DNA is TGTGCCAGCAGCCAACTTCGAGCCAACTATGGCTACACCTTC. It specifies CASSQLRANYGYTF.

The chain has TRBV7-4 and TRBJ2-1, with D uncertain. The J call is uncertain, as TRBJ2-7 better fits the DNA end. Germline V lookup: CDR1 SGHVT, CDR2 SQSDAQ. The CDR3 spans 12 residues. This CDR3 reads CASSFEYNEQYF. CDR3 in DNA: TGTGCCAGCAGCTTCGAGTACAATGAGCAGTACTTC.

The rearrangement links TRBV6-5 to TRBJ2-7, with D uncertain. Germline-derived CDR1 and CDR2 are MNHEY and SVGAGI. Trimming took off 6 bases at V and 0 bases at J, with 12 bases between the two ends. The CDR3 is 14 amino acids. The CDR3 nucleotides are TGTGCCAGCAGCGACTGGGCGAACTCCTACGAGCAGTACTTC. It encodes CASSDWANSYEQYF.

V and J are TRBV20-1 and TRBJ2-5; D call uncertain. Germline V CDR1 and CDR2: DFQATT, SNEGSKA (reference sequence). The CDR3 runs 12 residues. V shed 0 bases and J shed 10 bases, with 12 bases lying between them. DNA of the CDR3: TGCAGTGCTAGAGATGAGGCACCGTACCAGTACTTC. Its protein is CSARDEAPYQYF.

The chain has TRBV24-1 and TRBJ2-3; a weak D match, TRBD2 (5 bases). The ends were cut back, 3 bases at V and 2 bases at J, with 11 bases in the middle. Germline lookup yields CDR1 KGHDR and CDR2 SFDVKD. The CDR3 has 15 amino acids. CDR3: CATSDRGQYTDTQYF. CDR3 in DNA: TGTGCCACCAGTGATCGGGGTCAGTACACAGATACGCAGTATTTT.